This T cell receptor (beta chain) originates from a study of T cells of healthy individuals. This clonotype showed up just a few times. The germline V and J ends were trimmed by 2 bases and 0 bases, with 8 bases remaining between them. Germline CDR1 MNHEY, CDR2 SVGEGT. The CDR3 covers 15 residues. TCRdb reanalysed the 5' RACE reads using MiXCR and keeps one entry per CDR3 protein. The sample yields over 95,000 distinct CDR3 sequences, approximately 15% seen once. This receptor was obtained from a human donor in good health. The gene calls are TRBV6-2 or TRBV6-3 and TRBJ2-1; weak D call: TRBD2 (5 bases). CDR3 in amino acids: CASSYARDSYNEQFF. The CDR3 nucleotides read TGTGCCAGCAGTTACGCCCGGGACTCCTACAATGAGCAGTTCTTC.